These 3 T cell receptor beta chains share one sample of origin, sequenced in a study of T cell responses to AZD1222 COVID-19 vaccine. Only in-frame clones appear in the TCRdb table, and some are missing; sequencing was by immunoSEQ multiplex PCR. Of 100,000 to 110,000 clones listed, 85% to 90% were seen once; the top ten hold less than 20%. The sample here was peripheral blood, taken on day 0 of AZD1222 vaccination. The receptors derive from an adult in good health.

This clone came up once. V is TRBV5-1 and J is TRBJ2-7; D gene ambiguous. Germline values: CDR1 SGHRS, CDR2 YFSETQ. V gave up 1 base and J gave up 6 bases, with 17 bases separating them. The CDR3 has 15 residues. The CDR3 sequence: CASSLWPRQSSEQYF. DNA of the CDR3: TGCGCCAGCAGCTTGTGGCCTCGCCAATCATCCGAGCAGTACTTC. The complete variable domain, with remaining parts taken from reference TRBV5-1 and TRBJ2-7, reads KAGVTQTPRYLIKTRGQQVTLSCSPISGHRSVSWYQQTPGQGLQFLFEYFSETQRNKGNFPGRFSGRQFSNSRSEMNVSTLELGDSALYLCASSLWPRQSSEQYFGPGTRLTVT.

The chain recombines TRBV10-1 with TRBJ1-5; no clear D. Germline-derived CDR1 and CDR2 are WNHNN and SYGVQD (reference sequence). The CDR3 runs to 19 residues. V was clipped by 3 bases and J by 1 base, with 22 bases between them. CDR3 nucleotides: TGCGCCAGCAGTGACGAGGCCCGGAGTTGTCCACCAAGCAATCAGCCCCAGCATTTT. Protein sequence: CASSDEARSCPPSNQPQHF.

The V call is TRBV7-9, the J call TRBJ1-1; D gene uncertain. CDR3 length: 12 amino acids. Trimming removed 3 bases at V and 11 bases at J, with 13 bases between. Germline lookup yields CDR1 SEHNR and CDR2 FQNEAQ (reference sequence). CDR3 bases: TGTGCCAGCAGCTTTTTGGCCGGCAGCGCTTTCTTT. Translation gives CASSFLAGSAFF.